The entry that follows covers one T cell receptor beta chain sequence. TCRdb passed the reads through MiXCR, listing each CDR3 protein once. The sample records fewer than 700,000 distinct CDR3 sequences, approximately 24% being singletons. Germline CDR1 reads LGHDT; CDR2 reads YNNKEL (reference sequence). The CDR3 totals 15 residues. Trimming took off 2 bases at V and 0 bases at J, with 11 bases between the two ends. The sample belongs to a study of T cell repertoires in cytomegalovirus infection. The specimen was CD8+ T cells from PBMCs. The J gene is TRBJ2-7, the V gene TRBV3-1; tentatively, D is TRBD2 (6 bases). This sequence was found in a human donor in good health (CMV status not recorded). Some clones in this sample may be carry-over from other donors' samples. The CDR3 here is CASSQNWDFSYEQYF. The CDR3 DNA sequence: TGTGCCAGCAGCCAAAACTGGGACTTCTCCTACGAGCAGTACTTC.